Included here is one TCR beta chain sequence, with context. This entry is derived from a study of blood T cell repertoires in COVID-19. There are 12 residues in the CDR3. Trimming took 3 bases from V and 2 from J, leaving 8 bases between them. Per germline, CDR1 DFQATT and CDR2 SNEGSKA (reference sequence). Original processing notes: Researchers report that nucleated cell counts were estimated from reference gene primer amplification. The table came from immunoSEQ multiplex PCR; TCRdb's copy has only in-frame clones and leaves some out. From that table come the V and J calls and clone size; the DNA was used to work out D and trimming. The sample records 95,000 to 150,000 clones, around 76% being singletons.

The sample consisted of peripheral blood. The chain combines TRBV20-1 with TRBJ2-7, with D perhaps matching TRBD2 (5 bases). This sequence originates from a man aged 55 to 69 with acute or convalescent COVID-19. This CDR3 reads CSASSAAYEQYF. Here the CDR3 DNA reads TGCAGTGCTAGTTCAGCGGCCTACGAGCAGTACTTC.